The clone carrying this T cell receptor (beta chain) was seen many times. Its antigen is still unknown. The study drew donors from healthy Caucasian individuals in Russia aged roughly 6 to 100. Using a J-beta primer mix together with a sample-barcoded 5' primer, a second PCR was run for roughly 6 to 12 cycles. A template-switch adaptor containing 12 random nucleotides labeled each cDNA molecule. TCRdb fed the 5' RACE reads into MiXCR, producing one record per CDR3 protein. Of just under 900,000 distinct CDR3 sequences in the sample, less than 35% were seen once. The data belong to a study of blood T cells in healthy people across ages. Trimming removed 6 bases from V and 0 bases from J; junction bases left unmatched: 5. In germline, CDR1 is KGHDR, CDR2 SFDVKD. The CDR3 runs to 15 residues. Study results and limitations: Total diversity from one million sequenced T cells was likely underestimated.

Source material: blood. V gene TRBV24-1 combines with J gene TRBJ2-3; 7 bases are a match to TRBD1. The sequence was collected from a woman aged 80 or older in good health. DNA of the CDR3: TGTGCCACCAGTCGGGCAGGGGGAAGCACAGATACGCAGTATTTT. It specifies CATSRAGGSTDTQYF.